Sequencing of this TCR beta chain was carried out in a study of T-cell memory formation after mild COVID-19. Each CDR3 protein gets one entry after TCRdb re-called the 5' RACE reads with MiXCR. The repertoire holds about 130,000 distinct CDR3 sequences, with over 15% as singletons. This clonotype was counted only a few times. V lost 5 bases and J 1 base, leaving 13 bases between the germline ends. This CDR3 is 15 amino acids long. The chain combines TRBV12-3 or TRBV12-4 with TRBJ2-3; the D gene is possibly TRBD1 (6 bases). The sequencing input was PBMCs or a T cell subset sorted from them (not recorded which). This receptor was identified in a man aged 18 to 30 who had mild COVID-19 (a few samples of this study predate the infection). Cell type and time point are not known. CDR3 in DNA: TGTGCCAGCAGTCCACAGGGTTCGGGCACAGATACGCAGTATTTT. Its translation is CASSPQGSGTDTQYF.